This T cell receptor (beta chain) stems from a study of T cell responses to AZD1222 COVID-19 vaccine. Assay used: immunoSEQ multiplex PCR; TCRdb lists only in-frame clones, some missing. The table lists 90,000 to 120,000 clones, over 90% of them singletons. On this clone itself: Antigen unknown.

This CDR3 is 15 amino acids long. Germline trimming cut 4 bases from V and 5 bases from J; bases unmatched to any gene: 4. CDR1 is SGHTA, CDR2 FQGNSA, per germline. Study-level findings and limits: Increased Spike-specific TCR breadth and depth were observed after two AZD1222 doses.

The receptor was isolated from an adult in good health. The source material was peripheral blood, sampled on day 0 of AZD1222 vaccination. The chain recombines TRBV7-2 with TRBJ2-3; 12 nucleotides match TRBD2. The CDR3 region has the DNA TGTGCCAGCAGCTCGGGGGGACTAGCGGGAGATACGCAGTATTTT. Its translation is CASSSGGLAGDTQYF.